This T cell receptor beta chain was identified in a study of T-cell memory formation after mild COVID-19. TCRdb processed the 5' RACE reads anew with MiXCR; each CDR3 protein has one entry. The sample has some 410,000 distinct CDR3 sequences, more than 20% seen once. This clonotype was seen a few times. Germline V gene lookup returns CDR1 KGHDR and CDR2 SFDVKD. The CDR3 contains 16 residues. V was pared by 4 bases and J by 0 bases, with 12 bases between. Sequencing used PBMCs or a T cell subset sorted from them (not recorded which). The clonotype comes from an adult woman who had mild COVID-19 (a few samples of this study predate the infection). Cell type and time point are not known. This rearrangement joins TRBV24-1 to TRBJ2-1; tentatively, D is TRBD2 (6 bases). The CDR3 region has the DNA TGTGCCACCAGTGACCCTGGGGGGAGCTCCTACAATGAGCAGTTCTTC. It specifies CATSDPGGSSYNEQFF.